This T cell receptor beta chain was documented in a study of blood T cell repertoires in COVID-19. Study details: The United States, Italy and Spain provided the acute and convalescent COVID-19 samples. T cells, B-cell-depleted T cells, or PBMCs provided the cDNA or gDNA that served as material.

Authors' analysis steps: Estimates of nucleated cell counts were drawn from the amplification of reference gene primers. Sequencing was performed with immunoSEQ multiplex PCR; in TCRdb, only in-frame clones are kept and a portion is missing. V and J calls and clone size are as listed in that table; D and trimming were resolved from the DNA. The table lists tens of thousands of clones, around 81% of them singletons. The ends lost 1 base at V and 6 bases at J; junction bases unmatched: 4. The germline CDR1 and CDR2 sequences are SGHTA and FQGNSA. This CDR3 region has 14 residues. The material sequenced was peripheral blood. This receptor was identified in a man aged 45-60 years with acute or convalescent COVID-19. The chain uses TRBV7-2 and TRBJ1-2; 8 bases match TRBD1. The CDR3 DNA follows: TGTGCCAGCAGCTTAGATAGACAGGGGCATGGCTACACCTTC. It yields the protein CASSLDRQGHGYTF.